This TCR beta chain was identified during a study of T cell responses to AZD1222 COVID-19 vaccine. Study-level results: Two AZD1222 doses significantly raised spike-specific TCR breadth and depth over controls. It was only a handful of AZD1222 recipients who were seropositive at baseline. Clonal diversity may have been underestimated, and the donors were mostly white British, with more females than males. Across the whole spike, CD4 TCRs peaked at regions 160-218 and 743-854.

Some clones are missing from TCRdb's copy, which holds only in-frame ones; the method was immunoSEQ multiplex PCR. The sample yields fewer than 120,000 clones, about 95% seen once. The CDR3 has 17 residues. The ends lost 0 bases at V and 6 bases at J; junction bases unmatched: 10. Germline-derived CDR1 and CDR2 are LNHNV and YYDKDF (reference sequence). This clone was seen a handful of times. What it recognizes is unknown. This chain joins TRBV15 and TRBJ2-1; 8 nucleotides line up with TRBD2. This sequence was found in an adult who received the AZD1222 COVID-19 vaccine. Material: peripheral blood, obtained 28 days after the second AZD1222 dose. The CDR3 DNA reads as TGTGCCACCAGCAGAGAGGTGGGTAGCGGGGCCACCAATGAGCAGTTCTTC. Translated, it gives CATSREVGSGATNEQFF.